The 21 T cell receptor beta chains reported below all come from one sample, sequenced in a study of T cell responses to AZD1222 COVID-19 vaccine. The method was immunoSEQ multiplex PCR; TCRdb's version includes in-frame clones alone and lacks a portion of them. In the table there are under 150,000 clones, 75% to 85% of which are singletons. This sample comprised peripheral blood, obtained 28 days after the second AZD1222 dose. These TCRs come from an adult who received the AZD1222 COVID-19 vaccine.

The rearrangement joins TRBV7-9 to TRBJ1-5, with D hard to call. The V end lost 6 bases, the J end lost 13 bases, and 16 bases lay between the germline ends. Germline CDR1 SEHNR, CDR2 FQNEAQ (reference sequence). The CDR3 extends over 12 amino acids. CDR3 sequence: CASSSEGSAQHF. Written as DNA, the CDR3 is TGTGCCAGCAGTTCCGAGGGTAGTGCGCAGCATTTT.

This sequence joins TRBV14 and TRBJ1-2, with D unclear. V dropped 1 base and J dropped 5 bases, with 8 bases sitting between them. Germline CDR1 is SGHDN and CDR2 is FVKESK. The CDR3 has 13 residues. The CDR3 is CASSQVGFYGYTF. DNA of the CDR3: TGTGCCAGCAGCCAAGTGGGATTTTATGGCTACACCTTC.

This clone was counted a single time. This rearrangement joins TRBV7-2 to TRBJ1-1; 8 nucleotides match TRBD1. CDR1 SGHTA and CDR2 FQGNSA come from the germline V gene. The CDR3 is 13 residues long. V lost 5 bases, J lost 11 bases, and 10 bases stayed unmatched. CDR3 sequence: CASSMGQALRAFF. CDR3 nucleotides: TGTGCCAGCAGCATGGGACAGGCCCTTCGGGCTTTCTTT.

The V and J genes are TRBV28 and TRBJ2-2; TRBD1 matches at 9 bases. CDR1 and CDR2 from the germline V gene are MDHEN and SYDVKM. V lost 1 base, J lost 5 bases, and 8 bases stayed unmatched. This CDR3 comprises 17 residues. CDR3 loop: CASSLSPGQGKTGELFF. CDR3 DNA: TGTGCCAGCAGTTTATCCCCTGGACAGGGGAAAACCGGGGAGCTGTTTTTT. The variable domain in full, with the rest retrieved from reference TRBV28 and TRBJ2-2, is DVKVTQSSRYLVKRTGEKVFLECVQDMDHENMFWYRQDPGLGLRLIYFSYDVKMKEKGDIPEGYSVSREKKERFSLILESASTNQTSMYLCASSLSPGQGKTGELFFGEGSRLTVL.

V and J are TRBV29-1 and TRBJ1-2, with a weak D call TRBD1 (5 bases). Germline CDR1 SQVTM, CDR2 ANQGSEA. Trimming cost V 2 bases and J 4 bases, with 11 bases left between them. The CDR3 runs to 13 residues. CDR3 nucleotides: TGCAGCGTTGAACTGTTAGGGGCCTATGGCTACACCTTC. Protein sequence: CSVELLGAYGYTF.

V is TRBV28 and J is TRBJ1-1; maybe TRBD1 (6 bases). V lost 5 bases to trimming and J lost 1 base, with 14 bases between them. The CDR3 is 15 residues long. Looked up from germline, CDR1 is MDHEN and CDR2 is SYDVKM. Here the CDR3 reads CASSRRGGGNTEAFF. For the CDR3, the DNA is TGTGCCAGCAGTCGAAGGGGGGGCGGGAACACTGAAGCTTTCTTT.

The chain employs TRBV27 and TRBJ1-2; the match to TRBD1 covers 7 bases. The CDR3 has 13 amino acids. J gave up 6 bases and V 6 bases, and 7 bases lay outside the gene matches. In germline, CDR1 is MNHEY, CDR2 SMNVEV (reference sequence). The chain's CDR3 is CASRRGGGDGYTF. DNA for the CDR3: TGTGCCAGCAGACGGGGAGGGGGCGATGGCTACACCTTC.

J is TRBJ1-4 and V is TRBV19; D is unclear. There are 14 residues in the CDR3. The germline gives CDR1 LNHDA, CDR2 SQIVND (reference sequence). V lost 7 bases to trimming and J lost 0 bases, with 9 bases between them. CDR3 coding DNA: TGTGCCAGTAATCCAGGAACAACTAATGAAAAACTGTTTTTT. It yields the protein CASNPGTTNEKLFF.

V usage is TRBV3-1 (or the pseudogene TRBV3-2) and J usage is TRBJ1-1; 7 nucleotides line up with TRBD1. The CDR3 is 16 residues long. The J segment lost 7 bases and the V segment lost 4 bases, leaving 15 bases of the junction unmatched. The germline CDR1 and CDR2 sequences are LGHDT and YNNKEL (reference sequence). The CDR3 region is CASSRRQGLGSGEAFF. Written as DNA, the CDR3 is TGTGCCAGCAGCCGTAGACAGGGCTTGGGGTCGGGTGAAGCTTTCTTT.

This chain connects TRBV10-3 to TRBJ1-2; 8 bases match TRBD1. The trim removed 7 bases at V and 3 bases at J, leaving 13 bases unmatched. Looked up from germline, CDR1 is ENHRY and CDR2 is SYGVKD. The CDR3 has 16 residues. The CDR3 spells CAITGDRSLTDYGYTF. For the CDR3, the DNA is TGTGCCATCACTGGGGACAGGAGTCTCACCGACTATGGCTACACCTTC.

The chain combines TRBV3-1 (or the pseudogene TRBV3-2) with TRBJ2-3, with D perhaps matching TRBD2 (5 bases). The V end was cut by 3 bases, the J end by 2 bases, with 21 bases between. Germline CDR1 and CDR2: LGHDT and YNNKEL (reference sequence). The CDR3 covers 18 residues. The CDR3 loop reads CASSQAPGIESYTDTQYF. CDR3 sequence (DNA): TGTGCCAGCAGCCAGGCCCCGGGGATCGAGTCCTACACAGATACGCAGTATTTT.

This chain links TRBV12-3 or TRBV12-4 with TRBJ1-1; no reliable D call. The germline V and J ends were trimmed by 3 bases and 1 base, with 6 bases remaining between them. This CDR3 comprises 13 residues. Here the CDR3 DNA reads TGTGCCAGCAGTTTCTCCCAGAACACTGAAGCTTTCTTT. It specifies CASSFSQNTEAFF.

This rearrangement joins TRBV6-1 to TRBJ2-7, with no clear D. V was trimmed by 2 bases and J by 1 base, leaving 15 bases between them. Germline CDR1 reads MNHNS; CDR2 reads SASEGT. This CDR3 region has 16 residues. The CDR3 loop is CASSESYPSKSYEQYF. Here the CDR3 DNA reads TGTGCCAGCAGTGAAAGTTACCCAAGTAAATCCTACGAGCAGTACTTC.

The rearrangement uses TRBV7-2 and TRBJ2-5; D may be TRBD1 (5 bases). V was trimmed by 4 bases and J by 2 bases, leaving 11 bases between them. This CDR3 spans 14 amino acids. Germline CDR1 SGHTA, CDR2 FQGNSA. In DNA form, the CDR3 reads TGTGCCAGCAGCTCTCAGGGTAGACAAGAGACCCAGTACTTC. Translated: CASSSQGRQETQYF.

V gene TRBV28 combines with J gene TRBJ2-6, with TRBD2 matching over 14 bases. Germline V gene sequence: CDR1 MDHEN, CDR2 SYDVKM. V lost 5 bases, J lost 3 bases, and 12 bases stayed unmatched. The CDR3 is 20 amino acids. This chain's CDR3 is CASSPTLGLAGEGGANVLTF. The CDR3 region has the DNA TGTGCCAGCAGTCCGACCCTGGGACTAGCGGGGGAGGGTGGGGCCAACGTCCTGACTTTC. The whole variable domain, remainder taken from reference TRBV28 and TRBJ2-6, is DVKVTQSSRYLVKRTGEKVFLECVQDMDHENMFWYRQDPGLGLRLIYFSYDVKMKEKGDIPEGYSVSREKKERFSLILESASTNQTSMYLCASSPTLGLAGEGGANVLTFGAGSRLTVL.

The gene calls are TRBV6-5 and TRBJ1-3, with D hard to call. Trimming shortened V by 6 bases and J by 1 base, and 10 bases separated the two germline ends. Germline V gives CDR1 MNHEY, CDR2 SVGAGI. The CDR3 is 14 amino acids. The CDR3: CASSRLSSGNTIYF. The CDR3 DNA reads TGTGCCAGCAGCCGCCTCAGTTCTGGAAACACCATATATTTT.

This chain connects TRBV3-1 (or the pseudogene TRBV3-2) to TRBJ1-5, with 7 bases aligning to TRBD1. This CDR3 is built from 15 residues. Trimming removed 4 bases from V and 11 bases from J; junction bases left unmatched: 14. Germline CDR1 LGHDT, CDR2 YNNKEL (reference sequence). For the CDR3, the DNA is TGTGCCAGCAGCCTTGGTACAGGGGTAGGCTTGACCCAGCATTTT. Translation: CASSLGTGVGLTQHF.

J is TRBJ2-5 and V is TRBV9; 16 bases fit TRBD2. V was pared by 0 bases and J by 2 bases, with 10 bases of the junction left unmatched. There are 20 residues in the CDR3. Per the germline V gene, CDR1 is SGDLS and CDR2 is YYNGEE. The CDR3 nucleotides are TGTGCCAGCAGCGTAGGGTTGTCGTCGGGACTAGCGGGGGGGCAAGAGACCCAGTACTTC. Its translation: CASSVGLSSGLAGGQETQYF. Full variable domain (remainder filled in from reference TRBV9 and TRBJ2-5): DSGVTQTPKHLITATGQRVTLRCSPRSGDLSVYWYQQSLDQGLQFLIQYYNGEERAKGNILERFSAQQFPDLHSELNLSSLELGDSALYFCASSVGLSSGLAGGQETQYFGPGTRLLVL.

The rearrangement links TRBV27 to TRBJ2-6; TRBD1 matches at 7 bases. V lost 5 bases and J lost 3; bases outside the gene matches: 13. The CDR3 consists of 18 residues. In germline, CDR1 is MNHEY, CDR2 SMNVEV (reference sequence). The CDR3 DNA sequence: TGTGCCAGCAGTCCTTGGACAGGTACAGGCATTGGGGCCAACGTCCTGACTTTC. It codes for CASSPWTGTGIGANVLTF.

Written as DNA, the CDR3 is TGTGCCAGCAGCTTCGGGGACAGGGTGAATTCACCCCTCCACTTT. It codes for CASSFGDRVNSPLHF. The chain couples TRBV7-9 to TRBJ1-6, with 9 bases lining up with TRBD1. There are 15 residues in the CDR3. V lost 3 bases and J lost 7; bases outside the gene matches: 4. Germline V CDR1 and CDR2: SEHNR, FQNEAQ (reference sequence).

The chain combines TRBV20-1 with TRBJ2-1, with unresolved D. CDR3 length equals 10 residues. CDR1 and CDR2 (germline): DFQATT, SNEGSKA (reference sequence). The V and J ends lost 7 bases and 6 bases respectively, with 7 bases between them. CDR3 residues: CSVDSNEQFF. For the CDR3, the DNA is TGCAGTGTTGACTCCAATGAGCAGTTCTTC.